Presented here are 17 T cell receptor beta chains from one specimen sequenced in a study of T cells in Graves' hyperthyroidism and ophthalmopathy. TCR beta CDR3 sequences were amplified from RNA transcripts. TCR CDR3 regions were first amplified by RT-PCR with HTBI primers. One entry per CDR3 protein, called by TCRdb with MiXCR from the multiplex PCR reads. Of around 530,000 distinct CDR3 sequences in the sample, roughly 17% are singletons; the top ten hold 15% to 20%. The sequenced sample consisted of blood. The receptor source for this set is a young woman with Graves' ophthalmopathy.

This clonotype has at least ten counts. The chain has TRBV20-1 and TRBJ2-7, with TRBD2 matching 11 bases. Looked up from germline, CDR1 is DFQATT and CDR2 is SNEGSKA (reference sequence). CDR3 size: 16 residues. V was pared by 3 bases and J by 0 bases, with 7 bases of the junction left unmatched. CDR3 nucleotide sequence: TGCAGTGCTAGGTCTCTGACTAGCGGGGACTCCTACGAGCAGTACTTC. The encoded protein is CSARSLTSGDSYEQYF.

The chain recombines TRBV28 with TRBJ2-5; 9 nucleotides align to TRBD1. The CDR3 length is 16 residues. Germline CDR1 is MDHEN and CDR2 is SYDVKM. V trimming: 5 bases; J trimming: 3 bases; junction bases outside the gene matches: 10. The CDR3 reads CASSPNRDRVEETQYF. CDR3 bases: TGTGCCAGCAGTCCTAACCGGGACAGGGTAGAAGAGACCCAGTACTTC. The full variable domain, with the rest looked up from reference TRBV28 and TRBJ2-5, is DVKVTQSSRYLVKRTGEKVFLECVQDMDHENMFWYRQDPGLGLRLIYFSYDVKMKEKGDIPEGYSVSREKKERFSLILESASTNQTSMYLCASSPNRDRVEETQYFGPGTRLLVL.

This clonotype was observed many times. The J gene is TRBJ2-1, the V gene TRBV12-3 or TRBV12-4; D is unclear. CDR3 length equals 17 residues. The ends were cut back, 6 bases at V and 0 bases at J, with 18 bases in the middle. CDR3 sequence reads: CASRALGRTSSYNEQFF. In nucleotides, the CDR3 is TGTGCCAGCAGGGCCCTTGGGCGGACCAGCTCCTACAATGAGCAGTTCTTC.

This chain joins TRBV6-1 and TRBJ2-6; D gene uncertain. The V end lost 3 bases, the J end lost 0 bases, and 12 bases lay between the germline ends. This CDR3 spans 17 amino acids. Germline V gene lookup returns CDR1 MNHNS and CDR2 SASEGT. CDR3 DNA sequence: TGTGCCAGCAGTGAGGAGAGACTCAGCTCTGGGGCCAACGTCCTGACTTTC. It yields the protein CASSEERLSSGANVLTF.

In its sample, this clonotype was seen a few times. This rearrangement joins TRBV20-1 to TRBJ2-4; D may be TRBD2 (5 bases). V lost 0 bases and J lost 9, with 12 bases in between. Per germline, CDR1 DFQATT and CDR2 SNEGSKA (reference sequence). The CDR3 consists of 13 residues. CDR3 protein: CSARDSDGVIQYF. CDR3 bases: TGCAGTGCTAGAGATTCGGACGGGGTCATTCAGTACTTC.

The chain employs TRBV30 and TRBJ1-5, with D possibly matching TRBD1 (5 bases). The germline V gene has CDR1 GTSNPN and CDR2 SVGIG (reference sequence). Trimming pared 2 bases from V and 3 bases from J, leaving 11 bases between. CDR3 length equals 14 residues. The CDR3 here is CAWSLGQINQPQHF. CDR3 nucleotides: TGTGCCTGGAGTTTGGGGCAGATCAATCAGCCCCAGCATTTT.

Ten or more counts support this clonotype. The chain recombines TRBV20-1 with TRBJ2-3, with D unresolved. The V end was cut by 3 bases, the J end by 3 bases, with 10 bases between. The germline V gene has CDR1 DFQATT and CDR2 SNEGSKA (reference sequence). CDR3 length equals 13 residues. CDR3 residues: CSARAEVTDTQYF. In DNA, the CDR3 is TGCAGTGCTAGGGCCGAGGTGACAGATACGCAGTATTTT.

This clonotype was recorded once. With a much larger clone just one base away, this may be a read error. The gene calls are TRBV12-3 or TRBV12-4 and TRBJ2-7, with D tentatively TRBD1 (6 bases). The V and J ends lost 5 bases and 9 bases respectively, with 23 bases between them. The CDR3 is made up of 15 amino acids. CDR3 nucleotides: TGTGCCAGCAGTGACTGGACAGACCCTCTACGAGCGCAGTACTTC. It encodes CASSDWTDPLRAQYF.

This clonotype was picked up many times. This chain uses TRBV28 with TRBJ1-1; TRBD1 is a possible D gene (6 bases). CDR1 is MDHEN and CDR2 is SYDVKM in the germline V gene. The CDR3 extends over 15 amino acids. V dropped 6 bases and J dropped 5 bases, with 19 bases sitting between them. The CDR3 DNA follows: TGTGCCAGCAGATCTCCTGAAAGGGGGTGGACTGAAGCTTTCTTT. As protein: CASRSPERGWTEAFF. The full variable domain, completed using reference TRBV28 and TRBJ1-1, is DVKVTQSSRYLVKRTGEKVFLECVQDMDHENMFWYRQDPGLGLRLIYFSYDVKMKEKGDIPEGYSVSREKKERFSLILESASTNQTSMYLCASRSPERGWTEAFFGQGTRLTVV.

This clonotype was detected many times. CDR3 bases: TGCAGTGCTAGTAAGGGGGGGGAGAGTGGCTACACCTTC. Amino acid sequence: CSASKGGESGYTF. The chain recombines TRBV20-1 with TRBJ1-2; tentative D call: TRBD1 (6 bases). V was shortened by 3 bases and J by 7 bases, with 15 bases between the two germline ends. This CDR3 comprises 13 residues. CDR1 is DFQATT, CDR2 SNEGSKA, per germline (reference sequence).

This clonotype was detected many times. The CDR3: CASSFGQTGNTIYF. The CDR3 DNA sequence: TGTGCCAGCAGCTTCGGGCAAACTGGAAACACCATATATTTT. This chain uses TRBV11-1 with TRBJ1-3; D is ambiguous. Germline CDR1 and CDR2: SGHAT and FQDESV (reference sequence). The CDR3 is 14 amino acids. Trimming left V 3 bases short and J 2 bases short, with 8 bases between.

This clonotype showed up many times. The chain is built from TRBV28 and TRBJ2-6; D unclear. There are 15 residues in the CDR3. Trimming took off 6 bases at V and 0 bases at J, with 9 bases between the two ends. Germline V lookup: CDR1 MDHEN, CDR2 SYDVKM. The CDR3 sequence is CASRTQSSGANVLTF. The CDR3 DNA reads TGTGCCAGCAGGACTCAGAGCTCTGGGGCCAACGTCCTGACTTTC.

This clonotype was counted at least ten times. The rearrangement links TRBV12-3 or TRBV12-4 to TRBJ1-1, with D unclear. V lost 7 bases and J lost 0, with 12 bases in between. The CDR3 totals 14 residues. CDR3 in DNA: TGTGCCAGCACCATACTGGGAATGAACACTGAAGCTTTCTTT. Protein product: CASTILGMNTEAFF.

The CDR3 bases are TGTGCCAGCAGCTCCTTGGCCTTTAGGGGACCCTCGCAGTTCTTC. Encoded protein: CASSSLAFRGPSQFF. V gene TRBV7-9 combines with J gene TRBJ2-1; perhaps D is TRBD1 or TRBD2 (5 bases each). The germline V gene encodes CDR1 SEHNR and CDR2 FQNEAQ (reference sequence). CDR3 length: 15 amino acids. Trimming left V 4 bases short and J 12 bases short, with 22 bases between.

This clonotype was seen more than once but under ten times. The chain couples TRBV3-1 to TRBJ2-3; D gene uncertain. Trimming took 4 bases from V and 0 from J, leaving 11 bases between them. Germline CDR1 reads LGHDT; CDR2 reads YNNKEL (reference sequence). The CDR3 has 15 amino acids. The CDR3 region is CASSRIAASTDTQYF. CDR3 nucleotides: TGTGCCAGCAGCCGCATAGCAGCTAGCACAGATACGCAGTATTTT.

The chain recombines TRBV19 with TRBJ2-5; possible D gene TRBD2, 5 bases. Trimming took 6 bases from V and 4 from J, leaving 12 bases between them. The CDR3 runs to 13 residues. Germline V gene sequence: CDR1 LNHDA, CDR2 SQIVND (reference sequence). CDR3 sequence reads: CASSGGYGETQYF. In DNA, the CDR3 is TGTGCCAGTAGCGGAGGCTATGGAGAGACCCAGTACTTC.

This chain links TRBV19 with TRBJ1-4; 8 bases line up with TRBD1. CDR1 LNHDA and CDR2 SQIVND come from the germline V gene (reference sequence). The CDR3 has 15 residues. Trimming removed 3 bases from V and 3 bases from J; junction bases left unmatched: 3. The CDR3 loop is CASSMDRVANEKLFF. The CDR3 DNA reads as TGTGCCAGTAGTATGGACAGGGTTGCTAATGAAAAACTGTTTTTT.